The 19 T cell receptor beta chains in this list originate from one sample, sequenced in a study of radiotherapy plus CTLA-4 blockade in lung cancer. Sequenced by immunoSEQ multiplex PCR; TCRdb stores in-frame clones only, minus some. The data hold around 80,000 clones, with more than 60% observed a single time. Material: peripheral blood, obtained from a patient treated with radiotherapy plus ipilimumab. The receptor set was obtained from a human donor with non-small cell lung cancer whose response to radiotherapy plus ipilimumab could not be evaluated. Some clones in this sample may be carry-over from other donors' samples.

The genes are TRBV7-8 and TRBJ1-6; TRBD1 might be the D (5 bases). Germline CDR1 and CDR2: SGHVS and FQNEAQ. The CDR3 runs to 15 residues. Trimming stripped 4 bases from V and 10 bases from J, with 17 bases between. The CDR3 sequence is CASSYQGRLGSPLHF. CDR3 in DNA: TGTGCCAGCAGCTATCAGGGTCGTTTAGGCTCACCCCTCCACTTT.

A few counts support this clone. V and J are TRBV4-3 and TRBJ2-7; 11 nucleotides match TRBD1. The CDR3 has 17 amino acids. The germline CDR1 and CDR2 sequences are LGHNA and YSLEER. With V trimmed by 3 bases and J by 0 bases, 7 bases remained unmatched. The CDR3 DNA reads TGCGCCAGCAGCCAGTCGCAGGGACAGGGGGGCTCCTACGAGCAGTACTTC. It is translated as CASSQSQGQGGSYEQYF.

The chain has TRBV28 and TRBJ1-2; 9 positions agree with TRBD1. V dropped 2 bases and J dropped 7; count of bases not matched to a gene: 8. This CDR3 has 15 residues. In germline, CDR1 is MDHEN, CDR2 SYDVKM. CDR3 nucleotides: TGTGCCAGCAGTTTAACCCGGGGACAGGGCGGTGGCTACACCTTC. Protein: CASSLTRGQGGGYTF.

The chain combines TRBV6-6 with TRBJ2-2; D not resolved. V gave up 6 bases and J gave up 5 bases, with 10 bases separating them. In germline, CDR1 is MNHNY, CDR2 SVGAGI (reference sequence). This CDR3 is 13 amino acids long. The CDR3 DNA reads TGTGCCAGCAGGGTTCAGATTACCGGGGAGCTGTTTTTT. Residues: CASRVQITGELFF.

CDR3 region: CASSPRQGDIQYF. CDR3 nucleotide sequence: TGTGCCAGCAGCCCGCGACAGGGCGACATTCAGTACTTC. This chain joins TRBV11-3 and TRBJ2-4; TRBD1 aligns across 7 bases. Trimming took 5 bases from V and 8 from J; bases not matched to a gene: 6. This CDR3 has 13 amino acids. CDR1 is SGHNT, CDR2 YENEEA, per germline.

The V and J genes are TRBV6-6 and TRBJ2-7; possibly TRBD1 for D (5 bases). CDR1 and CDR2 from the germline V gene are MNHNY and SVGAGI (reference sequence). Trimming removed 5 bases from V and 7 bases from J, with 9 bases in between. The CDR3 consists of 11 residues. This chain's CDR3 is CASSVGVEQYF. CDR3 nucleotide sequence: TGTGCCAGCAGTGTAGGGGTGGAGCAGTACTTC.

This sequence joins TRBV4-2 and TRBJ2-2, with TRBD2 matching over 7 bases. The CDR3 has 17 residues. The germline V gene has CDR1 LGHNA and CDR2 YNFKEQ. Unmatched junction bases numbered 9, after V lost 1 base and J lost 4 bases. The CDR3 sequence: CASSQGGPGRVTGELFF. CDR3 DNA sequence: TGTGCCAGCAGCCAAGGTGGGCCAGGGAGGGTCACCGGGGAGCTGTTTTTT.

This clone was seen a few times. The CDR3 protein is CAISELYREKAEAFF. The CDR3, as DNA: TGTGCCATCAGTGAGTTGTACAGGGAGAAGGCTGAAGCTTTCTTT. The gene calls are TRBV10-3 and TRBJ1-1; tentative D call: TRBD1 (6 bases). Trimming shortened V by 1 base and J by 6 bases, and 15 bases separated the two germline ends. Germline V gene sequence: CDR1 ENHRY, CDR2 SYGVKD. The CDR3 has 15 residues.

This chain uses TRBV5-4 with TRBJ2-2, with 8 bases matching TRBD1. J was trimmed by 6 bases and V by 3 bases; bases with no gene match: 4. Per the germline V gene, CDR1 is SGHNT and CDR2 is YYREEE (reference sequence). CDR3 size: 14 residues. The CDR3 loop reads CASSSSGGPGELFF. The CDR3 DNA is TGTGCCAGCAGCTCCTCAGGGGGCCCCGGGGAGCTGTTTTTT.

This clone was seen once. The chain combines TRBV2 with TRBJ1-1, with 10 bases aligning to TRBD1. V shed 5 bases, J shed 4 bases, and the junction held 22 bases outside the gene matches. This CDR3 has 20 residues. Germline V CDR1 and CDR2: SNHLY, FYNNEI. The CDR3 DNA follows: TGTGCCAGCAGTACTGACAGGGGGCTGGGGGGAGGCCGAGGGGGCACTGAAGCTTTCTTT. It is translated as CASSTDRGLGGGRGGTEAFF.

In this sample, this clone turned up a few times. The chain carries TRBV10-2 and TRBJ1-6; 7 bases line up with TRBD1. J was trimmed by 7 bases and V by 9 bases; bases with no gene match: 9. The CDR3 loop spans 14 amino acids. CDR1 and CDR2 from the germline V gene are WSHSY and SAAADI. The CDR3 spells CASSPDRKNSPLHF. The CDR3 DNA reads as TGCGCCAGTTCCCCGGACAGGAAAAATTCACCCCTCCACTTT.

Comment on this clone: Since no conserved phenylalanine or tryptophan closes the CDR3, a read error is the likely cause. This sequence joins TRBV27 and TRBJ1-2, with 8 bases that match TRBD1. The V segment lost 3 bases and the J segment 4 bases; nucleotides outside the gene matches: 1. This CDR3 comprises 13 residues. CDR1 MNHEY and CDR2 SMNVEV come from the germline V gene (reference sequence). The DNA of the CDR3 is TGTGCCAGCAGTTTGGGGACAGGCTATGGCTACACCCTC. Residues: CASSLGTGYGYTL.

The chain couples TRBV5-1 to TRBJ2-2; 7 nucleotides align to TRBD1. In germline, CDR1 is SGHRS, CDR2 YFSETQ. The CDR3 is 14 residues long. V gave up 7 bases and J gave up 2 bases; unmatched junction bases: 5. CDR3 in DNA: TGCGCCAGCTACGGGACAGCAAACACCGGGGAGCTGTTTTTT. It codes for CASYGTANTGELFF.

V gene TRBV14 combines with J gene TRBJ1-5; D is ambiguous. Germline V gene sequence: CDR1 SGHDN, CDR2 FVKESK. This CDR3 spans 15 amino acids. The germline V and J ends were trimmed by 5 bases and 1 base, with 12 bases remaining between them. The CDR3 DNA sequence: TGTGCCAGCAGCTACCTCCAGGTGAGCAATCAGCCCCAGCATTTT. It translates to CASSYLQVSNQPQHF.

V usage is TRBV6-6 and J usage is TRBJ2-1, with 12 positions matching TRBD2. Per germline, CDR1 MNHNY and CDR2 SVGAGI (reference sequence). This CDR3 spans 15 amino acids. The V and J ends lost 6 bases and 5 bases, in that order; junction bases with no gene match: 5. The CDR3 DNA sequence: TGTGCCAGCAGACCGACTAGCGGGGGCCACAATGAGCAGTTCTTC. It is translated as CASRPTSGGHNEQFF.

This clone has just a few counts. The rearrangement links TRBV28 to TRBJ1-4; the match to TRBD1 covers 7 bases. The CDR3 is 15 amino acids. CDR1 MDHEN and CDR2 SYDVKM come from the germline V gene. Trimming at V came to 6 bases and at J to 8 bases, leaving 12 bases not matched to a gene. The CDR3 bases are TGTGCCAGCAGCCGGGCAGGGGGAATGGAGGAAAAACTGTTTTTT. Residues: CASSRAGGMEEKLFF. The whole variable domain, remainder taken from reference TRBV28 and TRBJ1-4, is DVKVTQSSRYLVKRTGEKVFLECVQDMDHENMFWYRQDPGLGLRLIYFSYDVKMKEKGDIPEGYSVSREKKERFSLILESASTNQTSMYLCASSRAGGMEEKLFFGSGTQLSVL.

V usage is TRBV4-1 and J usage is TRBJ2-5, with 8 bases that match TRBD2. The V gene's germline CDR1 is MGHRA and CDR2 YSYEKL. The CDR3 runs 16 residues. Trimming at V came to 4 bases and at J to 1 base, leaving 8 bases not matched to a gene. CDR3 bases: TGCGCCAGCAGCCCCACCGGGACTAGGAGCCAAGAGACCCAGTACTTC. It codes for CASSPTGTRSQETQYF.

The chain carries TRBV2 and TRBJ1-4, with TRBD1 identical over 9 bases. The CDR3 covers 13 residues. The germline V gene has CDR1 SNHLY and CDR2 FYNNEI. Unmatched junction bases numbered 5, after V lost 8 bases and J lost 7 bases. CDR3 sequence: CASSGTGREKLFF. CDR3 nucleotide sequence: TGTGCCAGCTCCGGGACAGGGCGTGAAAAACTGTTTTTT.

The gene calls are TRBV7-9 and TRBJ2-5, with 7 nucleotides matching TRBD1. The J call may be mistaken, given a closer DNA end match to TRBJ2-7. Germline loops: CDR1 SEHNR, CDR2 FQNEAQ (reference sequence). This CDR3 has 14 amino acids. The CDR3 is CASSLVGGAYEQYF. CDR3 in DNA: TGTGCCAGCAGCTTAGTAGGGGGCGCCTACGAGCAGTACTTC.